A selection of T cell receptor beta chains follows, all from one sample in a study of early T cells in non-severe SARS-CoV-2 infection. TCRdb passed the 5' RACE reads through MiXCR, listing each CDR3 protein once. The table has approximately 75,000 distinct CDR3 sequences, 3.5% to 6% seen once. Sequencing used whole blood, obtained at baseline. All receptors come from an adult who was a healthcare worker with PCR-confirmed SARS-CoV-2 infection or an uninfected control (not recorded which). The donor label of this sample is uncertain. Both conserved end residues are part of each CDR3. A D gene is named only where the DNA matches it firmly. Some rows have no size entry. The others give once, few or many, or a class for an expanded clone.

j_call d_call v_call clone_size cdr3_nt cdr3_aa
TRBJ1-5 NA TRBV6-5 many TGTGCCAGCAGTTACACGACAGATCAGCCCCAGCATTTT CASSYTTDQPQHF
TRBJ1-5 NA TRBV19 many TGTGCCAGTTTGCGAGCAGGGGACAATCAGCCCCAGCATTTT CASLRAGDNQPQHF
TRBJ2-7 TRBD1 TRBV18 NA TGTGCCAGCTCACCCGTGAGAACGGGACAGGGCCCCGAGCAGTACTTC CASSPVRTGQGPEQYF
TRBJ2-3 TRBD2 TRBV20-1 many TGCAGTGTTCCGGGACTAGCGGGATCTGGCACAGATACGCAGTATTTT CSVPGLAGSGTDTQYF
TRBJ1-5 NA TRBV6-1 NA TGTGCCAGCAGCCGGTCGAACCAGCATTTT CASSRSNQHF
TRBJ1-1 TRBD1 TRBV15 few TGTGCCACCAGCCGTATCTCCGGGACAGAGCTTGAAGCTTTCTTT CATSRISGTELEAFF
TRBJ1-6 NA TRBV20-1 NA TGCAGTGCCAGAACCTTACAACCACCCCTCCACTTT CSARTLQPPLHF
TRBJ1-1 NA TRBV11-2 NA TGTGCCAGCAGCTTAAGTTTTGCCGACACTGAAGCTTTCTTT CASSLSFADTEAFF
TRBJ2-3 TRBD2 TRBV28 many TGTGCCAGCAGCCTAACGGGGGGGCGGTCAGATACGCAGTATTTT CASSLTGGRSDTQYF
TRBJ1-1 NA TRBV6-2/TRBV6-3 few TGTGCCAGCAGTTACTCGAGGCTGATAAACACTGAAGCTTTCTTT CASSYSRLINTEAFF
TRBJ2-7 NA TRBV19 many TGTGCCAGTAGTACCCCGAAAGGAACCGACGAGCAGTACTTC CASSTPKGTDEQYF
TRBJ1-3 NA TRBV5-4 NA TGTGCCAGCAGCTTTCAGGGGATCTCTGGAAACACCATATATTTT CASSFQGISGNTIYF
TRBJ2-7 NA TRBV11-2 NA TGTGCCAGCAGCTTAGATCCGACCAAACACTCCTACGAGCAGTACTTC CASSLDPTKHSYEQYF
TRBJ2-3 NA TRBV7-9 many TGTGCCAGCAGCCACCGACAGTCTAGCACAGATACGCAGTATTTT CASSHRQSSTDTQYF
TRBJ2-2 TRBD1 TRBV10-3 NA TGTGCCATCCGCGGGACAGGGACTACCGGGGAGCTGTTTTTT CAIRGTGTTGELFF
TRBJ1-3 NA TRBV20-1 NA TGCAGTGCCCGGACAGACACCCGCTCTGGAAACACCATATATTTT CSARTDTRSGNTIYF
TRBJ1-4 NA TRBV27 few TGTGCCAGCAGTTTATGGTCATCAGAAAAACTGTTTTTT CASSLWSSEKLFF
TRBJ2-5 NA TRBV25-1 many TGTGCCAGCAGTGAAGATAACATACAAGAGACCCAGTACTTC CASSEDNIQETQYF
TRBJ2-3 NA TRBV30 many TGTGCCTGGAGTGTATCTAAAAGCACAGATACGCAGTATTTT CAWSVSKSTDTQYF
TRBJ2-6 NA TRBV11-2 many TGTGCCAGCAGCTTAGTTTCGTACGGGGTCTCTGGGGCCAACGTCCTGACTTTC CASSLVSYGVSGANVLTF
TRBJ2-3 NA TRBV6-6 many TGTGCCAGCAGTTACGGGATACAGCGTCGCTCTAGCACAGATACGCAGTATTTT CASSYGIQRRSSTDTQYF
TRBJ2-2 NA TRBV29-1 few TGCAGCGTCTGGCTAACCGGGGAGCTGTTTTTT CSVWLTGELFF
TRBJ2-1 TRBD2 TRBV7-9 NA TGTGCCAGCAGCTTACTAGCGGGGGGGCCGACTGAGCAGTTCTTC CASSLLAGGPTEQFF
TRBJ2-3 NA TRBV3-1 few TGTGCCAGCAGCCCGCTGGCGGTCGTTGCAGATACGCAGTATTTT CASSPLAVVADTQYF
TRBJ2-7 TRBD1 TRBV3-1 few TGTGCCAGCAGTACAGGGGGCTCTAGCGCCTACGAGCAGTACTTC CASSTGGSSAYEQYF
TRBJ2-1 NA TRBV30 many TGTGCCTGGAATGGCCTCTTGGGTGAGCAGTTCTTC CAWNGLLGEQFF
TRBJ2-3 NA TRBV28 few TGTGCCAGCAGTTTTAGAGGGTTGGCGTCAGATACGCAGTATTTT CASSFRGLASDTQYF
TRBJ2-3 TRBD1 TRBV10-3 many TGTGCCATCAGTGCGGGACAGGGGGCGACAGATACGCAGTATTTT CAISAGQGATDTQYF
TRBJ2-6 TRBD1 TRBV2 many TGTGCCAGCAAGGACAGGGCTGGGGCCAACGTCCTGACTTTC CASKDRAGANVLTF
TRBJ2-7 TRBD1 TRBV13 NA TGTGCCAGCAGGAGACAGGGGTACTCCTACGAGCAGTACTTC CASRRQGYSYEQYF
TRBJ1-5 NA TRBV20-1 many TGCAGTGCTGAGGGAACCCCTACTCGTAATCAGCCCCAGCATTTT CSAEGTPTRNQPQHF
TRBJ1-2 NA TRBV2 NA TGTGCCAGCAACCCCGAGGCAGACGCCTATGGCTACACCTTC CASNPEADAYGYTF
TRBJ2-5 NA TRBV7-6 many TGTGCCAGCAGCCGCCCCCGCGAGACCCAGTACTTC CASSRPRETQYF
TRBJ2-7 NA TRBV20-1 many TGCAGTGCAGGGTGGATGAGAAACGAGCAGTACTTC CSAGWMRNEQYF
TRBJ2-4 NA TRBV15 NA TGTGCCACCAGCAGAGACCGGTCAGAGGGGAACATTCAGTACTTC CATSRDRSEGNIQYF
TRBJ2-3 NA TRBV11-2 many TGTGCCAGCAGCCTCACCCCCGGGGGCTACACAGATACGCAGTATTTT CASSLTPGGYTDTQYF
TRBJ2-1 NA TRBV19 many TGTGCCAGTAGGGATAGGAACAATGAGCAGTTCTTC CASRDRNNEQFF
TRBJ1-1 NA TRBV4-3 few TGCGCCAGCAGCAAAGAGGGGAACACTGAAGCTTTCTTT CASSKEGNTEAFF
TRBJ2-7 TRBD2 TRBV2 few TGTGCCAGCAGGGCTAGCGGGGCCTCCTACGAGCAGTACTTC CASRASGASYEQYF
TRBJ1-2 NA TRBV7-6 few TGTGCCAGCAGCTCAAGAAGGGAAGAAGGCTACACCTTC CASSSRREEGYTF